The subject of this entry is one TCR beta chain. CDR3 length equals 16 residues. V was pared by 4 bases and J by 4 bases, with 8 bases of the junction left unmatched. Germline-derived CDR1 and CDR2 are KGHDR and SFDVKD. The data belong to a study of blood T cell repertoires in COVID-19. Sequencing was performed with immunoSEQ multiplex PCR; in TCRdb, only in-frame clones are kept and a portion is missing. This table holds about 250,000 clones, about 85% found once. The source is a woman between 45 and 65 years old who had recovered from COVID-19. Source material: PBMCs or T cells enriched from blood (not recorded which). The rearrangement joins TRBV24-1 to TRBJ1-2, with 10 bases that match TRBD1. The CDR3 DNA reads TGTGCCACCAGTGACCCTGGGACAGGGGCCTTCTATGGCTACACCTTC. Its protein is CATSDPGTGAFYGYTF.